Described below is a single T cell receptor beta chain sequence and its context. No antigen is known for it. The data stem from a study of graft-versus-host responses after intestinal transplantation. There are 15 residues in the CDR3. The germline gives CDR1 SGHRS, CDR2 YFSETQ. The J segment lost 6 bases and the V segment lost 5 bases, leaving 11 bases of the junction unmatched. Study-level points and caveats: Patients who carried graft-donor T cell macrochimerism also had high graft-versus-host to host-versus-graft clonal ratios in their allografts. There was an association between peak levels of circulating GvH clones and early post-transplant HvG declines. GvH clones were found in recipient marrow; some appeared first in ileum or blood.

TCRdb keeps only in-frame clones here, not all; method: immunoSEQ multiplex PCR. The sample lists 84,000 or so clones; 90% to 95% were seen once. This TCR derives from a human donor who was the organ donor for an intestinal transplant. This sequence joins TRBV5-1 and TRBJ2-7; 10 bases agree with TRBD2. The input for sequencing was unstimulated CD8+ T cells sorted from spleen or lymph node cells, taken before transplant. CDR3 sequence (DNA): TGCGCCAGCAGAGCAGAAGCGGGAGGGCCCCCCGAGCAGTACTTC. Its translation: CASRAEAGGPPEQYF.